This TCR beta chain is drawn from a study of cytomegalovirus exposure and HLA in healthy donors. Study-level points and caveats: The study flagged approximately 180 TCR beta chains as cytomegalovirus-associated. Using a false discovery rate of 0.05, a later analysis showed that approximately 18,000 TCR beta sequences were associated with HLA alleles. The classifier, whose performance was assessed in both the original and validation cohorts, reportedly diagnosed cytomegalovirus status with high specificity and sensitivity.

This CDR3 has 16 residues. Trimming left V 0 bases short and J 1 base short, with 12 bases between. Germline V lookup: CDR1 LNHNV, CDR2 YYDKDF (reference sequence). PCR amplification relied on 60 Vbeta primers (plus 13 Jbeta primers). The assay was immunoSEQ multiplex PCR, and TCRdb's table has in-frame clones only and misses some. The repertoire holds fewer than 150,000 clones, with 82% as singletons. This clone came up once. Its antigen is not known. The J gene is TRBJ2-5, the V gene TRBV15; the D is unclear. The sample was PBMCs. The TCR comes from a woman between 18 and 30 years old in good health and CMV-seronegative. CDR3 in amino acids: CATSREGRSPQETQYF. The CDR3 region has the DNA TGTGCCACCAGCAGAGAGGGCAGATCCCCCCAAGAGACCCAGTACTTC.